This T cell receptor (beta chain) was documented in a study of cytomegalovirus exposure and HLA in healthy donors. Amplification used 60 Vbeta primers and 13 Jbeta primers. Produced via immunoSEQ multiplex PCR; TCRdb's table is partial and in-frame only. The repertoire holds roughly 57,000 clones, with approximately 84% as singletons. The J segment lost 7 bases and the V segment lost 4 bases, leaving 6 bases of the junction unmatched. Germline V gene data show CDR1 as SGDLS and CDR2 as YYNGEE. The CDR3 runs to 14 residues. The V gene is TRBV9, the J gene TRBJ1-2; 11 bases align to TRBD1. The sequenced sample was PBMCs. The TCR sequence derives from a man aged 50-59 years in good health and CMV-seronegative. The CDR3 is CASSTLGTGGGYTF. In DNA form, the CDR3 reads TGTGCCAGCAGCACCCTCGGGACAGGGGGTGGCTACACCTTC.